The 10 T cell receptor beta chains presented below share a single source sample, sequenced in a study of T cell clonality in common variable immunodeficiency. Generated by immunoSEQ multiplex PCR, the TCRdb table keeps only in-frame clones and is missing some. The sample was found to contain about 37,000 clones, and every one recurs. The sequencing sample was made of peripheral blood mononuclear cells. All receptors come from a person between 18 and 75 years old in good health.

The table lists this clone with many counts. The read gets to within 3 residues of the CDR3 end, and the germline J gene fills in the rest. The genes are TRBV4-1 and TRBJ1-5; unclear D gene. Trimming stripped 0 bases from V and 4 bases from J, with 10 bases between. The CDR3 is 15 amino acids. Germline V gene lookup returns CDR1 MGHRA and CDR2 YSYEKL. The DNA read from the CDR3 is TGCGCCAGCAGCCAAGATTTCAGGCATAATCAGCCC. It codes for CASSQDFRHNQP. The complete CDR3 reads CASSQDFRHNQPQHF.

This clone occurred many times. The CDR3 end is not reached by the read, which stops 3 residues before it; the germline J gene fills it in. The chain employs TRBV7-8 and TRBJ2-3, with 9 bases matching TRBD2. V dropped 7 bases and J dropped 5; count of bases not matched to a gene: 7. Germline CDR1 SGHVS, CDR2 FQNEAQ. This CDR3 contains 14 residues. The part of the CDR3 DNA that was read is TGTGCCAGCATCCCTAGCGGGGCGGGAGATACG. Protein sequence: CASIPSGAGDT. The CDR3 in full is CASIPSGAGDTQYF. Complete variable domain (other parts from reference TRBV7-8 and TRBJ2-3): GAGVSQSPRYKVAKRGQDVALRCDPISGHVSLFWYQQALGQGPEFLTYFQNEAQLDKSGLPSDRFFAERPEGSVSTLKIQRTQQEDSAVYLCASIPSGAGDTQYFGPGTRLTVL.

The table lists this clone with many counts. From the germline J gene comes the end of the CDR3, since the read stops 3 residues before it. The chain employs TRBV10-3 and TRBJ1-1, with D hard to call. V lost 6 bases to trimming and J lost 5 bases, with 19 bases between them. Looked up from germline, CDR1 is ENHRY and CDR2 is SYGVKD. This CDR3 spans 15 amino acids. This chain's CDR3 is CAIRGSEARYTEAFF. Partial CDR3 DNA: TGTGCCATCAGGGGCAGTGAGGCTCGTTATACTGAA.

The table lists this clone with many counts. Read coverage stops 3 residues before the CDR3 terminus; the germline J gene supplies the remainder. The gene calls are TRBV18 and TRBJ1-2, with 7 bases fitting TRBD1. CDR3 length equals 14 residues. The V gene end was trimmed by 6 bases and the J gene end by 1 base; junction bases not matched to a gene: 5. Per germline, CDR1 KGHSH and CDR2 LQKENI. CDR3 in amino acids: CASSGTDLNYGYTF. Partial CDR3 DNA: TGTGCCAGCTCGGGGACAGACCTTAACTATGGC.

This clone showed up many times. The read ends 3 residues before the CDR3 terminus; that terminus is restored from the germline J gene. The V call is TRBV5-1, the J call TRBJ2-1, with 15 nucleotides matching TRBD2. In germline, CDR1 is SGHRS, CDR2 YFSETQ. The CDR3 runs to 18 residues. The junction had 15 bases not matched to a gene; V was cut back by 7 bases and J by 7 bases. The CDR3 loop is CASGTNPGLAGGINEQFF. Partial CDR3 DNA: TGCGCCAGCGGCACTAACCCGGGACTAGCGGGAGGAATTAATGAG.

At least ten counts were recorded for this clone. The CDR3 bases that were read are TGTGCCAGCTCACCCCCGGGACAGGGCACCGGGGAG. It encodes CASSPPGQGTGE. Given in full, the CDR3 is CASSPPGQGTGELFF. The genes are TRBV18 and TRBJ2-2, with 9 bases identical to TRBD1. The read stops 3 residues short of the end of the CDR3; the missing end is completed from the germline J gene. CDR3 length: 15 residues. Germline V gene data show CDR1 as KGHSH and CDR2 as LQKENI. Trimming cost V 3 bases and J 4 bases; bases outside gene matches: 3.

This clone was seen ten or more times. The CDR3 end is not reached by the read, which stops 3 residues before it; the germline J gene fills it in. This chain links TRBV7-3 with TRBJ2-3; D is uncertain. In germline, CDR1 is SGHTA, CDR2 FQGTGA. The CDR3 length is 13 residues. The V end was cut by 4 bases, the J end by 0 bases, with 5 bases between. CDR3 amino acids: CASSSSSTDTQYF. Partial CDR3 DNA: TGTGCCAGCAGCTCTAGTAGCACAGATACG. The variable domain in full, completed from reference TRBV7-3 and TRBJ2-3, reads GAGVSQTPSNKVTEKGKYVELRCDPISGHTALYWYRQSLGQGPEFLIYFQGTGAADDSGLPNDRFFAVRPEGSVSTLKIQRTERGDSAVYLCASSSSSTDTQYFGPGTRLTVL.

This clone showed up just a few times. CDR3 DNA, as far as it was read: TGTGCCAGCAACGGCCGGGACAGGGTCTACGAG. Its protein product is CASNGRDRVYE. The whole CDR3 protein is CASNGRDRVYEQYF. The chain has TRBV5-6 and TRBJ2-7; 9 bases fit TRBD1. The DNA ends 3 residues before the CDR3 does, and the rest of the CDR3 is filled in from the germline J gene. Looked up from germline, CDR1 is SGHDT and CDR2 is YYEEEE. CDR3 size: 14 residues. V shed 6 bases, J shed 3 bases, and the junction held 7 bases outside the gene matches.

Regarding this clone: Read sequence stops 3 residues before the CDR3 end, and the germline J gene provides the missing end. The sample contains more than one DNA sequence encoding this CDR3. This chain joins TRBV7-9 and TRBJ1-3; the D gene is possibly TRBD1 (5 bases). Germline V CDR1 and CDR2: SEHNR, FQNEAQ (reference sequence). The CDR3 is made up of 15 amino acids. V was pared by 1 base and J by 1 base, with 8 bases between. CDR3: CASSLGQGSGNTIYF. The sequenced CDR3 bases are TGTGCCAGCAGCTTAGGCCAGGGATCTGGAAACACC.

This clone was seen ten or more times. Coverage ceases 3 residues before the CDR3 finishes, and the germline J gene fills in the end. The gene calls are TRBV6-2 or TRBV6-3 and TRBJ1-6; TRBD1 matches 8 bases. The CDR3 spans 17 residues. Germline V gene lookup returns CDR1 MNHEY and CDR2 SVGEGT. Trimming removed 5 bases from V and 7 bases from J; junction bases left unmatched: 13. CDR3 bases read: TGTGCCAGCAGTCCCTATACGGACAGGGAAGGCAATTCACCC. Protein product: CASSPYTDREGNSP. The whole CDR3 is CASSPYTDREGNSPLHF.